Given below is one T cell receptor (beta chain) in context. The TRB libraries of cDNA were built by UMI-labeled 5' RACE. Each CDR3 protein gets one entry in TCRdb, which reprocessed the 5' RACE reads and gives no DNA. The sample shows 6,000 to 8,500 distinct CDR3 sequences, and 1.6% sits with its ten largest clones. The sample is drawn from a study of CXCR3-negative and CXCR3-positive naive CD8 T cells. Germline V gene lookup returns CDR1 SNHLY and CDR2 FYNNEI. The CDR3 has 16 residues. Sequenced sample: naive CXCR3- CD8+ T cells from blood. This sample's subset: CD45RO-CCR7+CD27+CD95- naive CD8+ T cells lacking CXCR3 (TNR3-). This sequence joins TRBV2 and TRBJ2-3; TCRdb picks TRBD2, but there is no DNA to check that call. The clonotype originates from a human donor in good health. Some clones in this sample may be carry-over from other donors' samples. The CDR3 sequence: CASREDGLAGGDTQYF. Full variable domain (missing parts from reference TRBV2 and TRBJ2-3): EPEVTQTPSHQVTQMGQEVILRCVPISNHLYFYWYRQILGQKVEFLVSFYNNEISEKSEIFDDQFSVERPDGSNFTLKIRSTKLEDSAMYFCASREDGLAGGDTQYFGPGTRLTVL.